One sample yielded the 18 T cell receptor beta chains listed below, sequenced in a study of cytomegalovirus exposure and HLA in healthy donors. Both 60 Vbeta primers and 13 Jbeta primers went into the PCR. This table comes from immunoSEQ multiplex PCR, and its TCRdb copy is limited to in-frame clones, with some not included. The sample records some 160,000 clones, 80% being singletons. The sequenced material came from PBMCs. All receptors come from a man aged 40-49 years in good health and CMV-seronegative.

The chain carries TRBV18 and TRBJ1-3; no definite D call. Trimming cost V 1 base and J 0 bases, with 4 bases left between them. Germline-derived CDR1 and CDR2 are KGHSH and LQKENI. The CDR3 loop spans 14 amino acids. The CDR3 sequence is CASSPLVSGNTIYF. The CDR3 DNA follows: TGTGCCAGCTCACCACTAGTCTCTGGAAACACCATATATTTT.

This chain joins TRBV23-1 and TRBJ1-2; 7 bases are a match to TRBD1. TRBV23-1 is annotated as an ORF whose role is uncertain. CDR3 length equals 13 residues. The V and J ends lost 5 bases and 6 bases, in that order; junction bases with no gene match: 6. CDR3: CASSERQGDGYTF. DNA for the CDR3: TGCGCCAGCAGTGAAAGACAGGGAGATGGCTACACCTTC.

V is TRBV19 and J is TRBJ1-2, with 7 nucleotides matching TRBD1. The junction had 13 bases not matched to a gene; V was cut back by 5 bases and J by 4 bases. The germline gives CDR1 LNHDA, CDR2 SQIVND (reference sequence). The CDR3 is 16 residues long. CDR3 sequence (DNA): TGTGCCAGTAGTTTAAAGGGCTTCGGACAGGCCTATGGCTACACCTTC. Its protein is CASSLKGFGQAYGYTF. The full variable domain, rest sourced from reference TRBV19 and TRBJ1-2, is DGGITQSPKYLFRKEGQNVTLSCEQNLNHDAMYWYRQDPGQGLRLIYYSQIVNDFQKGDIAEGYSVSREKKESFPLTVTSAQKNPTAFYLCASSLKGFGQAYGYTFGSGTRLTVV.

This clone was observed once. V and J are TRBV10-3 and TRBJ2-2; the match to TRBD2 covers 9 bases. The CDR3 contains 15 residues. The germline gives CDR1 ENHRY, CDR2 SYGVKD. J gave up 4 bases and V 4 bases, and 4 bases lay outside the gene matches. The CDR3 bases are TGTGCCATCAGTGTCCAAGCGGGAGGCACCGGGGAGCTGTTTTTT. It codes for CAISVQAGGTGELFF.

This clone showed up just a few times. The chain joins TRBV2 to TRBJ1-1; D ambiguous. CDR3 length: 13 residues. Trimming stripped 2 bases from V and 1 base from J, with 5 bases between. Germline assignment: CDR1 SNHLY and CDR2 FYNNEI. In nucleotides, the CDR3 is TGTGCCAGCAGTGAACTCCCGAACACTGAAGCTTTCTTT. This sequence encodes CASSELPNTEAFF.

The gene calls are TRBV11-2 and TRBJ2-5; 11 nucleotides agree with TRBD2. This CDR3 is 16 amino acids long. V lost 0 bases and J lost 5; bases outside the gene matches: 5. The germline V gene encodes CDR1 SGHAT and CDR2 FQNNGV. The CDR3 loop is CASSLDSGGAWETQYF. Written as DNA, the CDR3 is TGTGCCAGCAGCTTAGATAGCGGGGGGGCTTGGGAGACCCAGTACTTC.

CDR3 coding DNA: TGTGCCAGCAGTTACTCGCCAGGGGGCGGCTACGAGCAGTACTTC. Its translation is CASSYSPGGGYEQYF. The genes are TRBV6-5 and TRBJ2-7; TRBD1 matches at 8 bases. Germline loops: CDR1 MNHEY, CDR2 SVGAGI. The CDR3 is 15 amino acids. V shed 0 bases, J shed 3 bases, and the junction held 4 bases outside the gene matches.

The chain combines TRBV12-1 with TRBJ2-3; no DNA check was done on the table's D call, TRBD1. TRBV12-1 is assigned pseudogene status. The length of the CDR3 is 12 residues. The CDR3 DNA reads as TGTGCCAGCAGCTCCAACACAGATACGCAGTATTTT. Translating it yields CASSSNTDTQYF.

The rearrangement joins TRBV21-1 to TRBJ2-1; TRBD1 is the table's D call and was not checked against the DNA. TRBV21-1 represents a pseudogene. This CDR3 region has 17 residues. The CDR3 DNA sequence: TGTGCCAGCAGCCCCCGTCAGAAGGACAGGGGTTACAATGAGCAGTTCTTC. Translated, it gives CASSPRQKDRGYNEQFF.

The CDR3 nucleotides are TGTGCCAGCAGTGACGGTGGGACAGTCTATGGCTACACCTTC. This codes for CASSDGGTVYGYTF. The chain links TRBV6-1 to TRBJ1-2; TRBD1 matches 7 bases. CDR1 and CDR2 (germline): MNHNS, SASEGT. J lost 4 bases, V lost 3 bases, and 5 bases had no gene match. The CDR3 extends over 14 amino acids.

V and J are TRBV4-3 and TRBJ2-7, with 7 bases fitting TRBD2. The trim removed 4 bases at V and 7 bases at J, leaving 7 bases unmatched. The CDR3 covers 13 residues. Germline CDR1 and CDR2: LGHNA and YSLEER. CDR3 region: CASSPGLLEEQYF. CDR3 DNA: TGCGCCAGCAGCCCGGGACTACTGGAGGAGCAGTACTTC.

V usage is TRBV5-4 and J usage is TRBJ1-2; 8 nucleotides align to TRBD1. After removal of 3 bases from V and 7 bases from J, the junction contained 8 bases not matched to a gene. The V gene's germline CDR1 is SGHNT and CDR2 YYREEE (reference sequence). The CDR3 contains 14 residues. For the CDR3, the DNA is TGTGCCAGCAGCTCAATGACAGGGGCCGCTGGCTACACCTTC. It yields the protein CASSSMTGAAGYTF.

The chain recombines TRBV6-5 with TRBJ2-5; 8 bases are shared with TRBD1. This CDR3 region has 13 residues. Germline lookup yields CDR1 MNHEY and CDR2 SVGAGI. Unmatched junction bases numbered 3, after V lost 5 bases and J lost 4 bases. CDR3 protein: CASSGQGSETQYF. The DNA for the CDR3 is TGTGCCAGCAGTGGACAGGGTTCAGAGACCCAGTACTTC.

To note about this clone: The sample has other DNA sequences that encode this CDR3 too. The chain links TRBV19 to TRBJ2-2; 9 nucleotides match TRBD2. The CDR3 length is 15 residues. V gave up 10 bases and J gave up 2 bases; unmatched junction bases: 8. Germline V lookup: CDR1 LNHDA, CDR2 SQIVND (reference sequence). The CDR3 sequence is CATIAGVSNTGELFF. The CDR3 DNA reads TGTGCCACCATAGCGGGAGTAAGCAACACCGGGGAGCTGTTTTTT.

The CDR3 reads CASSFHFDGYTF. The CDR3 bases are TGTGCCAGCAGCTTCCATTTTGATGGCTACACCTTC. V usage is TRBV7-9 and J usage is TRBJ1-2; D is uncertain. Germline V gives CDR1 SEHNR, CDR2 FQNEAQ (reference sequence). CDR3 length equals 12 residues. V was clipped by 3 bases and J by 6 bases, with 8 bases between them.

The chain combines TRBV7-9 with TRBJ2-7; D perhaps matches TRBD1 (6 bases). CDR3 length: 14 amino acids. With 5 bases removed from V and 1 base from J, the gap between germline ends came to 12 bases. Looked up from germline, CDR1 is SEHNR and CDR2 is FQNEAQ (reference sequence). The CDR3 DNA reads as TGTGCCAGCAGCCCCCAGACAGGATCCTACGAGCAGTACTTC. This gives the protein CASSPQTGSYEQYF.

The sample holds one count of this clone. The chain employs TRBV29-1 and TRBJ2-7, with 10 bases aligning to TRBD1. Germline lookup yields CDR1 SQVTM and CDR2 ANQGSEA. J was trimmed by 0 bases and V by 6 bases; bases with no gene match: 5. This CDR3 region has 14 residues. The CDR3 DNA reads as TGCAGCGTCCAATGGGACAGGGGCTCCTACGAGCAGTACTTC. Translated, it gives CSVQWDRGSYEQYF.

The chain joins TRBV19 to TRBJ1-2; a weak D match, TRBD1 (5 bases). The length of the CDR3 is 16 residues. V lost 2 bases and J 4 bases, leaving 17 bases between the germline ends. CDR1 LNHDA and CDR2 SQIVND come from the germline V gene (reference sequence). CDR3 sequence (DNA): TGTGCCAGTAGTATATGGAACCTCGGGGGAAGCTATGGCTACACCTTC. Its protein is CASSIWNLGGSYGYTF. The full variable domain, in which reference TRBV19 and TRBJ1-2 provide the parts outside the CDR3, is DGGITQSPKYLFRKEGQNVTLSCEQNLNHDAMYWYRQDPGQGLRLIYYSQIVNDFQKGDIAEGYSVSREKKESFPLTVTSAQKNPTAFYLCASSIWNLGGSYGYTFGSGTRLTVV.